Presented here are 16 T cell receptor beta chains from one specimen sequenced in a study of blood T cell repertoires in COVID-19. This table comes from immunoSEQ multiplex PCR, and its TCRdb copy is limited to in-frame clones, with some not included. In the table there are 150,000 to 180,000 clones, around 84% of which are singletons. Sequenced material: PBMCs or T cells enriched from blood (not recorded which). These receptors were obtained from a middle-aged man who had recovered from COVID-19.

This clone was seen only once. J is TRBJ2-1 and V is TRBV10-3; 7 nucleotides match TRBD1. The CDR3 is made up of 12 amino acids. The ends lost 7 bases at V and 7 bases at J; junction bases unmatched: 4. In germline, CDR1 is ENHRY, CDR2 SYGVKD. The CDR3 DNA sequence: TGTGCCATCAAAAACAGGGGAAATGAGCAGTTCTTC. Translating it yields CAIKNRGNEQFF.

This clone was seen once. This sequence joins TRBV19 and TRBJ2-7; 9 bases fit TRBD1. Germline V gene lookup returns CDR1 LNHDA and CDR2 SQIVND (reference sequence). This CDR3 contains 14 residues. V lost 6 bases to trimming and J lost 3 bases; unmatched junction nucleotides: 6. CDR3 in amino acids: CASSRTGDNYEQYF. DNA for the CDR3: TGTGCCAGTAGCCGGACAGGGGATAACTACGAGCAGTACTTC.

This chain uses TRBV4-3 with TRBJ1-2; the match to TRBD1 covers 8 bases. From germline, CDR1 is LGHNA and CDR2 YSLEER. CDR3 length: 16 residues. V lost 2 bases, J lost 4 bases, and 9 bases stayed unmatched. DNA of the CDR3: TGCGCCAGCAGCCAAACCTCGACAGGGGTAATCTATGGCTACACCTTC. Translation: CASSQTSTGVIYGYTF.

The sample holds one count of this clone. The gene calls are TRBV13 and TRBJ1-1; D might be TRBD1 (6 bases). The CDR3 is 18 residues long. Germline V gene data show CDR1 as PRHDT and CDR2 as FYEKMQ (reference sequence). V lost 2 bases and J lost 1, with 20 bases in between. The CDR3 loop is CASSLRSSGTQRNTEAFF. The CDR3 nucleotides read TGTGCCAGCAGCTTAAGGTCCTCCGGGACACAAAGGAACACTGAAGCTTTCTTT.

With regard to this clone: A junction end diverges from the germline sequence, so it may reflect a read error. The chain recombines TRBV30 with TRBJ1-1, with D tentatively TRBD1 (6 bases). The CDR3 covers 12 residues. CDR1 and CDR2 (germline): GTSNPN, SVGIG (reference sequence). CDR3 in DNA: TGTGCCTGGAGTGTACCGGGGTTGGCAGGGGTCTTT. Encoded protein: CAWSVPGLAGVF.

The gene calls are TRBV14 and TRBJ2-1; D call uncertain. V was shortened by 2 bases and J by 0 bases, with 11 bases between the two germline ends. Looked up from germline, CDR1 is SGHDN and CDR2 is FVKESK. The CDR3 consists of 16 residues. In DNA, the CDR3 is TGTGCCAGCAGCCAAAAGTTAATCAGCTCCTACAATGAGCAGTTCTTC. Protein: CASSQKLISSYNEQFF.

The chain's CDR3 is CASSLGTLQGYTF. Here the CDR3 DNA reads TGTGCCAGCAGCTTAGGGACTCTACAAGGCTACACCTTC. The J gene is TRBJ1-2, the V gene TRBV7-2; no clear D gene. CDR1 SGHTA and CDR2 FQGNSA come from the germline V gene. This CDR3 contains 13 residues. The V end was cut by 1 base, the J end by 8 bases, with 11 bases between.

This rearrangement joins TRBV19 to TRBJ2-5, with a tentative D call TRBD2 (6 bases). CDR1 and CDR2 from the germline V gene are LNHDA and SQIVND (reference sequence). The V end lost 5 bases, the J end lost 1 base, and 11 bases lay between the germline ends. CDR3 length: 14 residues. The CDR3 reads CASSSRGIQETQYF. The CDR3 DNA is TGTGCCAGTAGTTCCCGGGGGATCCAAGAGACCCAGTACTTC.

The V gene is TRBV5-1, the J gene TRBJ1-3; no firm D call. The germline V and J ends were trimmed by 3 bases and 1 base, with 8 bases remaining between them. The CDR3 runs 14 residues. Germline CDR1 is SGHRS and CDR2 is YFSETQ. CDR3 sequence reads: CASSSGESGNTIYF. The CDR3 region has the DNA TGCGCCAGCAGCTCCGGGGAGTCTGGAAACACCATATATTTT.

The V gene is TRBV4-1, the J gene TRBJ1-2, with D possibly being TRBD1 (6 bases). Looked up from germline, CDR1 is MGHRA and CDR2 is YSYEKL. The CDR3 consists of 13 residues. V lost 4 bases to trimming and J lost 3 bases, with 9 bases between them. In DNA form, the CDR3 reads TGCGCCAGCAGCCGCTCAGGGGACTATGGCTACACCTTC. It translates to CASSRSGDYGYTF.

This rearrangement joins TRBV5-1 to TRBJ1-5; TRBD1 matches at 10 bases. Germline V gene data show CDR1 as SGHRS and CDR2 as YFSETQ. Trimming took 4 bases from V and 6 from J; bases not matched to a gene: 7. This CDR3 has 15 residues. As DNA, the CDR3 is TGCGCCAGCAGCCCCGGACAGGGGGGTGGTCAGCCCCAGCATTTT. Translated: CASSPGQGGGQPQHF.

The gene calls are TRBV7-9 and TRBJ1-2, with 8 bases fitting TRBD1. Germline CDR1 and CDR2: SEHNR and FQNEAQ (reference sequence). V shed 3 bases and J 5 bases; nucleotides not matched to a gene: 11. The CDR3 has 16 residues. CDR3 residues: CASSFGGQARVYGYTF. The CDR3 region has the DNA TGTGCCAGCAGCTTCGGGGGACAGGCCCGGGTATATGGCTACACCTTC.

This chain links TRBV27 with TRBJ1-6; TRBD1 might be the D (6 bases). CDR3 size: 14 residues. Trimming left V 2 bases short and J 5 bases short, with 7 bases between. Germline-derived CDR1 and CDR2 are MNHEY and SMNVEV (reference sequence). The CDR3 here is CASSLRTDNSPLHF. In nucleotides, the CDR3 is TGTGCCAGCAGTTTACGGACAGATAATTCACCCCTCCACTTT.

The rearrangement uses TRBV14 and TRBJ2-7; no clear D. CDR3 length: 12 residues. CDR1 is SGHDN and CDR2 is FVKESK in the germline V gene. Trimming left V 8 bases short and J 2 bases short, with 10 bases between. CDR3 in amino acids: CASAPQAYEQYF. The CDR3 DNA follows: TGTGCCAGCGCTCCTCAGGCCTACGAGCAGTACTTC.

The J gene is TRBJ1-2, the V gene TRBV6-1; D is undetermined. The CDR3 extends over 12 amino acids. Trimming removed 2 bases from V and 5 bases from J, with 6 bases in between. Germline lookup yields CDR1 MNHNS and CDR2 SASEGT. This chain's CDR3 is CASSEKRYGYTF. In nucleotides, the CDR3 is TGTGCCAGCAGTGAAAAGCGTTATGGCTACACCTTC.

This clone came up once. The chain carries TRBV12-3 or TRBV12-4 and TRBJ1-1, with 8 bases lining up with TRBD1. This CDR3 has 13 residues. The V and J ends lost 9 bases and 4 bases, in that order; junction bases with no gene match: 7. The CDR3 coding sequence is TGTGCCAGTTCCAGGGGGCTCGGCACTGAAGCTTTCTTT. Translated: CASSRGLGTEAFF.